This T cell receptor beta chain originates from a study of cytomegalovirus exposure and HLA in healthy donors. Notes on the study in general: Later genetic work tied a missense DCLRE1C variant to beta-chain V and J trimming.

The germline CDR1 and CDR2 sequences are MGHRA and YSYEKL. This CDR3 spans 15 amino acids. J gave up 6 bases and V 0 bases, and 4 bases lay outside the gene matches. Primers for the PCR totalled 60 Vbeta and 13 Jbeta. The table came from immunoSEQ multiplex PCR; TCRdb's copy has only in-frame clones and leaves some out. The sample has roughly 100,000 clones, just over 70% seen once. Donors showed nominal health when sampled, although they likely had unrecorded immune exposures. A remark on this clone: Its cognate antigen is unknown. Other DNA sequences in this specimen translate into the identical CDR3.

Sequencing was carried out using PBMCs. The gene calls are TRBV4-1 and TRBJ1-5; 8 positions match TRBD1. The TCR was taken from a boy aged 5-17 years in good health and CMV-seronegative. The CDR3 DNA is TGCGCCAGCAGCCAAGACAGGGGGCTAGGTCAGCCCCAGCATTTT. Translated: CASSQDRGLGQPQHF.